The 13 T cell receptor beta chains given below trace back to one sample, sequenced in a study of T-cell memory formation after mild COVID-19. Via MiXCR, TCRdb re-called the 5' RACE reads, giving one row per CDR3 protein. The table includes approximately 150,000 distinct CDR3 sequences, 13% detected once. The sample was PBMCs or a T cell subset sorted from them (not recorded which). These TCRs come from a young man who had mild COVID-19 (a few samples of this study predate the infection). Cell type and time point are not known.

This clonotype turned up a few times. This chain links TRBV20-1 with TRBJ2-5; D may match TRBD1 or TRBD2 (5 bases each). The CDR3 is made up of 14 amino acids. The V end lost 6 bases, the J end lost 2 bases, and 16 bases lay between the germline ends. Germline V gene lookup returns CDR1 DFQATT and CDR2 SNEGSKA (reference sequence). CDR3 sequence reads: CSAMSGHTQETQYF. In nucleotides, the CDR3 is TGCAGTGCGATGTCGGGGCATACTCAAGAGACCCAGTACTTC.

This clonotype was seen more than once but under ten times. V usage is TRBV7-9 and J usage is TRBJ2-3; 7 nucleotides match TRBD2. This CDR3 is 13 amino acids long. Looked up from germline, CDR1 is SEHNR and CDR2 is FQNEAQ (reference sequence). Trimming cost V 3 bases and J 5 bases; bases outside gene matches: 2. CDR3 amino acids: CASSFGGRDTQYF. The CDR3, as DNA: TGTGCCAGCAGCTTCGGGGGGAGAGATACGCAGTATTTT.

This clonotype occurred many times. DNA for the CDR3: TGTGCCAGCCGGCCGGGCCCCACAGATACGCAGTATTTT. Protein product: CASRPGPTDTQYF. This chain uses TRBV2 with TRBJ2-3, with D hard to call. The V end was cut by 8 bases, the J end by 2 bases, with 11 bases between. This CDR3 has 13 amino acids. CDR1 and CDR2 from the germline V gene are SNHLY and FYNNEI.

The chain combines TRBV5-1 with TRBJ2-5, with D perhaps matching TRBD1 or TRBD2 (5 bases each). Germline values: CDR1 SGHRS, CDR2 YFSETQ. Trimming removed 5 bases from V and 2 bases from J, with 16 bases in between. The CDR3 is 15 amino acids. CDR3 DNA sequence: TGCGCCAGCAGTTGGGACGGTCACCCTCAAGAGACCCAGTACTTC. Its translation is CASSWDGHPQETQYF.

This clonotype appeared a few times. The V gene is TRBV12-3 or TRBV12-4, the J gene TRBJ2-7; 8 bases map to TRBD1. There are 14 residues in the CDR3. The V and J ends lost 5 bases and 3 bases, in that order; junction bases with no gene match: 6. This CDR3 is CASSQQGGGYEQYF. The CDR3 DNA is TGTGCCAGCAGTCAACAGGGGGGTGGCTACGAGCAGTACTTC.

This clonotype was counted only a few times. V gene TRBV5-6 combines with J gene TRBJ2-5, with a weak D call TRBD2 (5 bases). Trimming removed 0 bases at V and 5 bases at J, with 17 bases between. The germline gives CDR1 SGHDT, CDR2 YYEEEE. The CDR3 has 16 residues. The CDR3 DNA reads TGTGCCAGCAGCTTGGGTTTCGGGATGCCGGGCGAGACCCAGTACTTC. It codes for CASSLGFGMPGETQYF.

The chain has TRBV20-1 and TRBJ1-1; no clear D gene. Germline loops: CDR1 DFQATT, CDR2 SNEGSKA (reference sequence). This CDR3 is 13 amino acids long. Trimming stripped 6 bases from V and 2 bases from J, with 13 bases between. The CDR3 DNA follows: TGCAGTGCGGAAAGACACCTTAACACTGAAGCTTTCTTT. This codes for CSAERHLNTEAFF.

J is TRBJ2-1 and V is TRBV12-3 or TRBV12-4; possibly TRBD2 for D (6 bases). V shed 1 base and J shed 6 bases, with 13 bases lying between them. The length of the CDR3 is 15 residues. This CDR3 reads CASSLGGEGFNEQFF. CDR3 in DNA: TGTGCCAGCAGTTTAGGGGGGGAAGGCTTCAATGAGCAGTTCTTC.

This clonotype was observed a handful of times. This chain uses TRBV5-1 with TRBJ2-5; no reliable D call. The V end lost 1 base, the J end lost 5 bases, and 12 bases lay between the germline ends. CDR3 length: 14 amino acids. Germline V lookup: CDR1 SGHRS, CDR2 YFSETQ. DNA for the CDR3: TGCGCCAGCAGCTTGAGGCATGTCGGTGAGACCCAGTACTTC. Protein sequence: CASSLRHVGETQYF. Looking up the rest from reference TRBV5-1 and TRBJ2-5 gives the full variable domain: KAGVTQTPRYLIKTRGQQVTLSCSPISGHRSVSWYQQTPGQGLQFLFEYFSETQRNKGNFPGRFSGRQFSNSRSEMNVSTLELGDSALYLCASSLRHVGETQYFGPGTRLLVL.

V is TRBV20-1 and J is TRBJ1-1, with D maybe TRBD1 (5 bases). Germline lookup yields CDR1 DFQATT and CDR2 SNEGSKA (reference sequence). The V end lost 2 bases, the J end lost 1 base, and 11 bases lay between the germline ends. This CDR3 is 14 amino acids long. The CDR3 DNA sequence: TGCAGTGCTAGATCAGGGTCGGCGAACACTGAAGCTTTCTTT. It specifies CSARSGSANTEAFF.

This clonotype was counted between two and nine times. The missing conserved phenylalanine or tryptophan at the end of this CDR3 makes a read error likely. This chain joins TRBV7-9 and TRBJ2-5; 7 positions match TRBD2. CDR1 and CDR2 from the germline V gene are SEHNR and FQNEAQ (reference sequence). V gave up 1 base and J gave up 4 bases; unmatched junction bases: 3. This CDR3 is built from 14 residues. The CDR3 region is CASSLGSGGETQYL. The CDR3 DNA reads as TGTGCCAGCAGCTTAGGATCGGGGGGAGAGACCCAGTACTTA.

The sample holds a few counts of this clonotype. V usage is TRBV7-2 and J usage is TRBJ1-4; D might be TRBD1 (5 bases). Germline assignment: CDR1 SGHTA and CDR2 FQGNSA. Between the trimmed V and J ends, which lost 5 bases and 12 bases, there was a span of 25 bases. The CDR3 contains 16 residues. The CDR3 nucleotides are TGTGCCAGCAGCATCGGAGGCCAGGGTTGGATGAAAGAACTGTTTTTT. This translates into CASSIGGQGWMKELFF.

This clonotype has only a few counts. The genes are TRBV6-5 and TRBJ2-7; D is unclear. This CDR3 region has 11 residues. Germline CDR1 and CDR2: MNHEY and SVGAGI. Deletions cut 6 bases from V and 3 bases from J, with 6 bases between. In DNA form, the CDR3 reads TGTGCCAGCAGCAGACTCTACGAGCAGTACTTC. Protein sequence: CASSRLYEQYF.